The clone carrying this TCR beta chain was detected only once. No antigen is known for it. A multiplex PCR was run with 60 Vbeta primers and 13 Jbeta primers. Assay: immunoSEQ multiplex PCR; the TCRdb copy retains only in-frame clones and omits some. This repertoire shows some 150,000 clones, around 80% found once; its top ten account for around 4.3%. This specimen belongs to a study of cytomegalovirus exposure and HLA in healthy donors. Though probably carrying unrecorded immune exposures, donors were nominally healthy at sampling. Germline values: CDR1 MNHEY, CDR2 SVGAGI. Germline trimming cut 6 bases from V and 3 bases from J; bases unmatched to any gene: 2. The CDR3 covers 12 residues. Study conclusions and caveats: What TCR beta sequences reportedly achieved was accurate prediction of HLA-A and HLA-B alleles in most subjects. Altogether, about 160 TCR beta chains were recorded as cytomegalovirus-associated. Most TCRs appeared rarely, but some public TCRs recurred in many donors.

The origin of this receptor is a young man in good health and CMV-seronegative. V gene TRBV6-5 combines with J gene TRBJ2-7; 7 bases align to TRBD1. The sequenced material came from PBMCs. CDR3 sequence: CASSRQGYEQYF. Written as DNA, the CDR3 is TGTGCCAGCAGCAGACAGGGCTACGAGCAGTACTTC.